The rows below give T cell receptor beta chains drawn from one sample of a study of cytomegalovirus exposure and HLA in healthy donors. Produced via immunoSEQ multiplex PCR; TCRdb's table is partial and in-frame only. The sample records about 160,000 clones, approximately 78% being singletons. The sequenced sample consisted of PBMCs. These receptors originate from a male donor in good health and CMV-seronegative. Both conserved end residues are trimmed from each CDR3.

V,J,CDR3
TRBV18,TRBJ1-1,ASSPLEAAPEAF
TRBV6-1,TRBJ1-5,ASIEDRVGQPQH
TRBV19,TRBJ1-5,ASSILTAQSQH
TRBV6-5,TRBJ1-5,ASSGGTDSNQPQH
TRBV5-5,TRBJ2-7,ASSLIERLRRVVGEQY
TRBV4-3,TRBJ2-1,ASSQDWASGSLEQF
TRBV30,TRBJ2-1,AWSGGAGEQF
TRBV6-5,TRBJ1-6,ASSYYDRDSPLH
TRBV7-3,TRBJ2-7,ASSSGVAGPYEQY
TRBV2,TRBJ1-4,ASSEQGAVEKLF
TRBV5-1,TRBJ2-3,ASSLELAPDTQY
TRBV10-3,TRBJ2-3,AIRATSGSLLGGDTQY
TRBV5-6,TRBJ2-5,ASSLGRASGGARETQY
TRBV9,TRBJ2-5,ASSVLAHGQETQY
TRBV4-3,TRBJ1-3,ASSRKQGSSGNTIY
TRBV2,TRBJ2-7,ASSARDRTLEQY